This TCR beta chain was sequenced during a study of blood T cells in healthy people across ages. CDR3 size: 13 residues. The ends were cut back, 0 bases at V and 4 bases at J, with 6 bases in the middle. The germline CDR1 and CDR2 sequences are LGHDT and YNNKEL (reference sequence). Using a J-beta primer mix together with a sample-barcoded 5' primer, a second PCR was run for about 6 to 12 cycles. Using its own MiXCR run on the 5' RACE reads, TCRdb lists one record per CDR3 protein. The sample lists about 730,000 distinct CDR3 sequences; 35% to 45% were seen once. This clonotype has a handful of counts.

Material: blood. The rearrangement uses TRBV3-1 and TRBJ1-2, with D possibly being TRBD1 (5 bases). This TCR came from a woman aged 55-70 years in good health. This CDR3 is CASSQEGGYGYTF. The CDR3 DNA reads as TGTGCCAGCAGCCAAGAGGGGGGCTATGGCTACACCTTC.